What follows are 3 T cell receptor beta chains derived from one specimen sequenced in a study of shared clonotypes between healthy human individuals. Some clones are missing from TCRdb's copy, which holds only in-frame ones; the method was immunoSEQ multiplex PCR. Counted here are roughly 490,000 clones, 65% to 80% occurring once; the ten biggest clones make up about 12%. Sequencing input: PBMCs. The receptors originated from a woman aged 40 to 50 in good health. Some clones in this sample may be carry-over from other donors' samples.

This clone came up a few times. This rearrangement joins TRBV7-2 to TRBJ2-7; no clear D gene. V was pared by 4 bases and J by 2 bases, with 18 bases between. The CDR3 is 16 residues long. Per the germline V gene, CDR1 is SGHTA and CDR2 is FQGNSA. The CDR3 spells CASSYIRRTITYEQYF. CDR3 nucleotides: TGTGCCAGCAGCTACATACGGAGAACGATAACCTACGAGCAGTACTTC.

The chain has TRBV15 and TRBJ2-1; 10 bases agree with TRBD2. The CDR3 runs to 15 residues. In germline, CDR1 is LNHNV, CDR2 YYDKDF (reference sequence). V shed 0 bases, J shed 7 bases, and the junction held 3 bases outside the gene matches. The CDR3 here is CATSRDLAGANEQFF. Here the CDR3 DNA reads TGTGCCACCAGCAGAGATCTAGCGGGAGCAAATGAGCAGTTCTTC.

The CDR3 DNA is TGTGCCAGCAGCCCCCAGGGTTCCAATGAGCAGTTCTTC. It specifies CASSPQGSNEQFF. V and J are TRBV7-3 and TRBJ2-1; D is perhaps TRBD1 (5 bases). The CDR3 consists of 13 residues. Per germline, CDR1 SGHTA and CDR2 FQGTGA. The V and J ends lost 5 bases and 6 bases respectively, with 11 bases between them.